The entry that follows covers one TCR beta chain sequence. CDR3 length equals 13 residues. Trimming removed 7 bases from V and 3 bases from J; junction bases left unmatched: 8. In germline, CDR1 is SQVTM, CDR2 ANQGSEA. These data are taken from a study of blood T cell repertoires in COVID-19. Study details: From the United States, Italy and Spain came samples of acute and convalescent COVID-19. T cells, B-cell-depleted T cells, or PBMCs provided the cDNA or gDNA that served as material.

In the authors' methods: Reference gene primer amplification gave estimated nucleated cell counts. Sequencing was performed with immunoSEQ multiplex PCR; in TCRdb, only in-frame clones are kept and a portion is missing. The DNA was the basis for D and trimming; V, J and clone size are from that table. Of 95,000 to 110,000 clones listed, about 90% are singletons. V usage is TRBV29-1 and J usage is TRBJ2-7; TRBD1 aligns across 8 bases. Material for sequencing was peripheral blood. This receptor was taken from a human donor in a cohort sampled during active COVID-19. The CDR3 loop reads CSASSGTGYEQYF. The CDR3 DNA is TGCAGCGCGTCGTCCGGGACAGGCTACGAGCAGTACTTC.